The T cell receptor beta chain described here comes from a study of beta chain features in type 1 diabetes. Study context: Examined across all samples were 90 million to 130 million sorted cells. General study points: For patients and controls alike, PCR might favor shorter templates to the same degree. Patients with type 1 diabetes carried fewer insertions and had more deletions at their VDJ junctions.

The investigators reverse transcribed all of the isolated RNA, so they sequenced expressed TCRB transcripts. About 3.57 million reads per sample were averaged for naive, central memory and regulatory samples. The table came from immunoSEQ multiplex PCR; TCRdb's copy has only in-frame clones and leaves some out. The sample has hundreds of thousands of clones, roughly 16% seen once. This clone was counted a few times. Its antigen remains unknown. The sample has other DNA sequences that encode this CDR3 too. CDR1 is LGHNA and CDR2 is YNFKEQ in the germline V gene. This CDR3 contains 15 residues. V was clipped by 1 base and J by 0 bases; unmatched bases: 1.

The chain carries TRBV4-2 and TRBJ2-7, with 9 bases fitting TRBD2. The TCR sequence derives from a woman aged 18-35 years in good health. Input material: naive CD4+ T cells from blood. The CDR3 sequence is CASSQGSGSSYEQYF. In DNA form, the CDR3 reads TGTGCCAGCAGCCAAGGTAGCGGGAGCTCCTACGAGCAGTACTTC.